This TCR beta chain was sequenced in a study of T cell responses to AZD1222 COVID-19 vaccine. Clones were sequenced by immunoSEQ multiplex PCR, and TCRdb holds only the in-frame ones, with some missing. The table has about 110,000 clones, about 90% seen once. The source material was peripheral blood, sampled on day 0 of AZD1222 vaccination. The source of this sequence is an adult in good health.

CDR3 residues: CASSWDREVRFF. The CDR3 region has the DNA TGTGCCAGCAGTTGGGACCGAGAGGTTCGGTTCTTC. The V call is TRBV6-5, the J call TRBJ2-1, with D perhaps TRBD1 or TRBD2 (5 bases each). The CDR3 runs 12 residues. V was shortened by 4 bases and J by 15 bases, with 16 bases between the two germline ends. The germline CDR1 and CDR2 sequences are MNHEY and SVGAGI.